Presented here are 2 T cell receptor beta chains from one specimen sequenced in a study of vaccination effects on CD4 cells after COVID-19. No antigens are known for them. TCRdb's copy holds only in-frame clones and misses some; the assay was immunoSEQ multiplex PCR. The profile shows around 25,000 clones, 69% of them singletons. Before sequencing took place, the ViraFEST assay used viral peptide pools to expand antigen-specific CD4+ T cells. Once cultured for approximately eleven days, the cells underwent separation to obtain CD4+ T cells. Documented for the person is a PCR-confirmed SARS-CoV-2 infection occurring between March and December 2020. The input for sequencing was CD4+ T cells from PBMCs cultured with SARS-CoV-2 spike peptides, taken before COVID-19 vaccination. Receptors originate from a human donor who had a prior SARS-CoV-2 infection.

The chain employs TRBV5-5 and TRBJ2-6; D is ambiguous. This CDR3 has 16 amino acids. Germline V gene sequence: CDR1 SGHKS, CDR2 YYEKEE (reference sequence). V gave up 0 bases and J gave up 0 bases, with 7 bases separating them. CDR3 nucleotide sequence: TGTGCCAGCAGCTTGGCACGGTTCTCTGGGGCCAACGTCCTGACTTTC. Encoded protein: CASSLARFSGANVLTF.

The CDR3 DNA sequence: TGTGCCAGCAGCCCCCGACTAGCGGGATCCTACGAGCAGTACTTC. Amino acid sequence: CASSPRLAGSYEQYF. This sequence joins TRBV3-1 (or the pseudogene TRBV3-2) and TRBJ2-7; TRBD2 aligns across 11 bases. The CDR3 spans 15 residues. CDR1 LGHDT and CDR2 YNNKEL come from the germline V gene (reference sequence). V shed 4 bases and J 1 base; nucleotides not matched to a gene: 3.